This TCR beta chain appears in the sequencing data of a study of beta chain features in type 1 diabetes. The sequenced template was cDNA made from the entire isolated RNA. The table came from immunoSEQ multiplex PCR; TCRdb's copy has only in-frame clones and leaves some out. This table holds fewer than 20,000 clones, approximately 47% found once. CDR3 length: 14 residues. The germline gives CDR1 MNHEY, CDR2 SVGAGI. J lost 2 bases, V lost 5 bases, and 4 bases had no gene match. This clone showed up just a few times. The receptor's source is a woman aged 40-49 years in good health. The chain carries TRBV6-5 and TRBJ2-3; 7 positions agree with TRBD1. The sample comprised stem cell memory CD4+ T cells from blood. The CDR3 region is CASSQDRVTDTQYF. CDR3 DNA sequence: TGTGCCAGCAGTCAAGACAGGGTCACAGATACGCAGTATTTT.